This T cell receptor beta chain was retrieved from a study of cytomegalovirus exposure and HLA in healthy donors (dated by TCRdb to 2016 to 2017). About the investigation overall: A later analysis indicated that the roughly 130 validation repertoires were generated on the platform also employed for the 600 to 750 repertoires of the first cohort. Along with the roughly 700-subject first cohort, a separate validation cohort of over 90 different subjects was used. To predict cytomegalovirus infection status, the study combined high-throughput TCR immunosequencing, statistical association of individual TCRs with disease status, and machine learning. The study aimed to test whether cataloging public T cell receptors could reveal signatures of past pathogen exposure. The research as a whole found: Most TCR sequences were observed very rarely across donors, whereas some public TCRs were present in many individuals. The authors suggested that the approach could potentially be generalized to other disease states and immunological phenotypes. Of the cluster scores, roughly 93% were above 0 in a later analysis, which found that TCRs clustered in the first cohort also tended to co-occur in the 120 or so validation repertoires. In both the original and validation cohorts, the classifier was reported to diagnose cytomegalovirus status with high specificity and sensitivity. A later analysis had no HLA typing for the validation cohort, so co-occurrence there was scored across all 110 or so repertoires. A few of the identified cytomegalovirus-associated TCR beta chains were confirmed in vitro to be specific for cytomegalovirus antigens. A total of 150 to 200 TCR beta chains were listed by the study as associated with cytomegalovirus.

On this clone: Its target antigen remains unknown. The record has no base qualities; no much larger clone is one base away.

The CDR3 spans 14 residues, from the cysteine through the phenylalanine. CDR3 DNA is the only sequence kept; it has 42 bases, read in frame from the first base. CDR1 and CDR2 are drawn from the germline V gene: SGHRS, YFSETQ. The germline ends are 7 bases apart after V is trimmed by 1 base and J by 1 base. Donors formed part of the validation cohort, which comprised 120 subjects and was distinct from the first cohort of under 850 subjects. The library was generated by the immunoSEQ multiplex PCR assay. Under the source paper's analysis protocol: To diagnose cytomegalovirus status from the catalog of TCR beta chain sequences, a statistical classification framework was built. This immuneACCESS table, as held by TCRdb, lists in-frame sequences with V and J called but not all clones. Of the missing ones, under half trace to an unresolved V gene in checked studies; the others have no known cause. V, J and clone size derive from that table, while D and trimming were established from the DNA sequence. In all, the sample holds approximately 170,000 clones, and around 84% of those were seen once. In total, the top ten clones hold more than 15% of the sample.

The chain employs TRBV5-1 and TRBJ2-3; no D gene is confidently identified. Specimen: PBMCs. The sequence came from a man aged 18 to 29 in good health and CMV-seropositive. CDR3 region: CASSLNGGTDTQYF. The sequenced DNA: TGCGCCAGCAGCTTGAACGGTGGCACAGATACGCAGTATTTT.